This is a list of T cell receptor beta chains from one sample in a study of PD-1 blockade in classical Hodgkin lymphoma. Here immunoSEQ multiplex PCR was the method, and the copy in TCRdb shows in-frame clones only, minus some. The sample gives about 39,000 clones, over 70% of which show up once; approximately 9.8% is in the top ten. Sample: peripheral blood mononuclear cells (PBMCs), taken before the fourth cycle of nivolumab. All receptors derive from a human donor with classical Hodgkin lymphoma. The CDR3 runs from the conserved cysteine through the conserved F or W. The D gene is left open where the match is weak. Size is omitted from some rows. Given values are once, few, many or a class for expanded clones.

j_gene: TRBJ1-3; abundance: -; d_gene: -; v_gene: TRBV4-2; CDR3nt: TGTGCCAGCAGCCAGAAAGACAGTCCCTCTGGAAACACCATATATTTT; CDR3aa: CASSQKDSPSGNTIYF
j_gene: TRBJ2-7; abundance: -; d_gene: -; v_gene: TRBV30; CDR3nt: TGTGCCTGGACGTCCGGGGGTACCTCCTACGAGCAGTACTTC; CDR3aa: CAWTSGGTSYEQYF
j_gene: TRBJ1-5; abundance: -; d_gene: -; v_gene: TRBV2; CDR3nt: TGTGCCAGCGGCAGAGGGAGCAATCAGCCCCAGCATTTT; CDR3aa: CASGRGSNQPQHF
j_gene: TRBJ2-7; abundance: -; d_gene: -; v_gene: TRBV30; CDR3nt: TGTGCCTGGAGACAGGGTGGGGCCTACGAGCAGTACTTC; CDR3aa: CAWRQGGAYEQYF
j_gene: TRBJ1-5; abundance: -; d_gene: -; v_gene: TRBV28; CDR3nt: TGTGCCAGCATCTTTAGCGGGGGGGGCAATCAGCCCCAGCATTTT; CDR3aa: CASIFSGGGNQPQHF
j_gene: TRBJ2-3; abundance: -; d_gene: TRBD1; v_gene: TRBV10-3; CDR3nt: TGTGCCATCAGTGACCCACCGACAGGGGGCAGACCAGATACGCAGTATTTT; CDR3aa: CAISDPPTGGRPDTQYF
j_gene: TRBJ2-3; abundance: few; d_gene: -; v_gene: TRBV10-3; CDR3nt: TGTGCCATCAGTGAGACGGCTAGTGGGGTAGTGGAAACAGATACGCAGTATTTT; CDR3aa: CAISETASGVVETDTQYF
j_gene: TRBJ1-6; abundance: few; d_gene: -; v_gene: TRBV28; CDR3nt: TGTGCCAGCAGTTTAGGGCAGGGCGGTTCACCCCTCCACTTT; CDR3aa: CASSLGQGGSPLHF
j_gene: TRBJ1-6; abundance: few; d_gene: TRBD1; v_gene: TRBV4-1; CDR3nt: TGCGCCAGCAGCCCTCGGACAGGGGGAAATTCACCCCTCCACTTT; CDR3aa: CASSPRTGGNSPLHF
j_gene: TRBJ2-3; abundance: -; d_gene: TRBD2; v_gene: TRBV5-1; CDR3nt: TGCGCCAGCAGCAGATCAGGTCGGTTAGCGGGGGGCACAGATACGCAGTATTTT; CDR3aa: CASSRSGRLAGGTDTQYF
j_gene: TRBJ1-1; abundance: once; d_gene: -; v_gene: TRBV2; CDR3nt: TGTGCCAGCAGTGAAGCAGAAGGCAACACTGAAGCTTTCTTT; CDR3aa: CASSEAEGNTEAFF
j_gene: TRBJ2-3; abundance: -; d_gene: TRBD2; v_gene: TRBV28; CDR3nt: TGTGCCAGCATTGGGACTAGCGGGGGGCCCCTGGATACGCAGTATTTT; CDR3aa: CASIGTSGGPLDTQYF
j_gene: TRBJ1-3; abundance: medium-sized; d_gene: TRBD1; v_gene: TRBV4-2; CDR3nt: TGTGCCAGCAGCCCCCGACAGGGGGCTGGAAACACCATATATTTT; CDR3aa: CASSPRQGAGNTIYF
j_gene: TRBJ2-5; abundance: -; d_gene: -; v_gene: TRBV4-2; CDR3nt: TGTGCCAGCAGCCAAGACACGAGTTATGGGACCCAGTACTTC; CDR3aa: CASSQDTSYGTQYF
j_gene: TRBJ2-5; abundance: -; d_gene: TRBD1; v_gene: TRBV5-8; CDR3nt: TGTGCCAGCAGCTTGTCGGGACAGGGAGGTGAGACCCAGTACTTC; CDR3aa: CASSLSGQGGETQYF
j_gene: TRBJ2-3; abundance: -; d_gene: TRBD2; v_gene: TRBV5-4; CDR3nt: TGTGCCAGCAGCTTGGCCCCGACTAGCGACGATACGCAGTATTTT; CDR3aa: CASSLAPTSDDTQYF
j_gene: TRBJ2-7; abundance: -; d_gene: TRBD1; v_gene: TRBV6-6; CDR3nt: TGTGCCAGCAGCCCCGGACAGGGGGTGGCCTACGAGCAGTACTTC; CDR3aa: CASSPGQGVAYEQYF
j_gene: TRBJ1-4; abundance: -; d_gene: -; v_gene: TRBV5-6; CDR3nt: TGTGCCAGCAGCTTCGGAGGGAATAATGAAAAACTGTTTTTT; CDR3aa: CASSFGGNNEKLFF
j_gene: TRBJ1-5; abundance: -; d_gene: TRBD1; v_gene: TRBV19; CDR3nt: TGTGCCAGTACCTCCGACAGGGGCTGCAATCAGCCCCAGCATTTT; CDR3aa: CASTSDRGCNQPQHF
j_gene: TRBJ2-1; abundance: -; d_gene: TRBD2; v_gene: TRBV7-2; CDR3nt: TGTGCCAGCAGCTTTAGCGGGGGCTCCTACAATGAGCAGTTCTTC; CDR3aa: CASSFSGGSYNEQFF
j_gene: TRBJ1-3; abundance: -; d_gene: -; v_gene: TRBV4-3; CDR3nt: TGCGCCAGCAGCCAAGAAACGCTCTTCTCTGGAAACACCATATATTTT; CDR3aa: CASSQETLFSGNTIYF
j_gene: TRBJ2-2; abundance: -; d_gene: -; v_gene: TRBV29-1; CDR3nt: TGCAGCGTTGACCGGGGGAACACCGGGGAGCTGTTTTTT; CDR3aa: CSVDRGNTGELFF
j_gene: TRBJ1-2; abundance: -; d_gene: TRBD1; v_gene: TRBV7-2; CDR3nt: TGTGCCAGCAGCTTAGGGGCCGGGACAGGGGCGGGCTATGGCTACACCTTC; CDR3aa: CASSLGAGTGAGYGYTF
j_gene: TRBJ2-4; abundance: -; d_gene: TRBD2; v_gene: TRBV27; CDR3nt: TGTGCCAGCAGTTTGATAGCGGGTCTAGCCAAAAACATTCAGTACTTC; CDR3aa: CASSLIAGLAKNIQYF
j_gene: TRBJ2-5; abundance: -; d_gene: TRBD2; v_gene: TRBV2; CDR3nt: TGTGCCAGCAGTTCGACTAGCGGGGGTGCTGGGGGAGCCCAGTACTTC; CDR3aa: CASSSTSGGAGGAQYF
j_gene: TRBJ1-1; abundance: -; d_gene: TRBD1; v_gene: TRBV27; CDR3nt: TGTGCCAGCATCAAAGCCACAGGGGGCTATTACACTGAAGCTTTCTTT; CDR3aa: CASIKATGGYYTEAFF
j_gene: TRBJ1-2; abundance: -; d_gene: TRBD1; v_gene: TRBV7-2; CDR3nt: TGTGCCAGCAGCTTACAGACAGGGTCTAACTATGGCTACACCTTC; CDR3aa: CASSLQTGSNYGYTF
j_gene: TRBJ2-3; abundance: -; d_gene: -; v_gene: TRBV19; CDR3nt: TGTGCCAGTAGTCCCCGAGGGTCCACAGATACGCAGTATTTT; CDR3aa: CASSPRGSTDTQYF
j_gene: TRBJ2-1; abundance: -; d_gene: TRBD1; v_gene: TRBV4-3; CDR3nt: TGCGCCAGCAGCCAAGATGTGGGACAGGGGTCGAATGAGCAGTTCTTC; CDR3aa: CASSQDVGQGSNEQFF
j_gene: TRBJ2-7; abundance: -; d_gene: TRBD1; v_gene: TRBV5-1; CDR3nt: TGCGCCAGCAGCATAAGGACAGGCACCTACGAGCAGTACTTC; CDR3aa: CASSIRTGTYEQYF
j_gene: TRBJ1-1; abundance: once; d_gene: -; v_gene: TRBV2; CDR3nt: TGTGCCAGCCGCCTTTACAGGAACACTGAAGCTTTCTTT; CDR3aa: CASRLYRNTEAFF
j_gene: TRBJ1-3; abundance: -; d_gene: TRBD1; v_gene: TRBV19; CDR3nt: TGTGCCAGTAGTGGACGGACAGGGGGAAACACCATATATTTT; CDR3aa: CASSGRTGGNTIYF